These 23 T cell receptor beta chains were all obtained from the same sample, sequenced in a study of T cell changes during pregnancy in multiple sclerosis. Method: immunoSEQ multiplex PCR; TCRdb's copy keeps in-frame clones and lacks some. The repertoire holds about 120,000 clones, with over 85% as singletons. The source material was peripheral blood, sampled before pregnancy. The source of these receptors is a female donor with multiple sclerosis, enrolled in a pregnancy study.

The rearrangement uses TRBV5-1 and TRBJ2-5; TRBD1 matches 11 bases. This CDR3 spans 16 amino acids. The ends lost 4 bases at V and 4 bases at J; junction bases unmatched: 9. Germline CDR1 and CDR2: SGHRS and YFSETQ. In DNA form, the CDR3 reads TGCGCCAGCAGCGTAGGGACAGGGGGTATGGTAGAGACCCAGTACTTC. Protein sequence: CASSVGTGGMVETQYF.

CDR3 sequence reads: CASSLRAWTGFGNQPQHF. In DNA form, the CDR3 reads TGCGCCAGCAGTTTACGAGCCTGGACAGGATTCGGCAATCAGCCCCAGCATTTT. The chain joins TRBV10-1 to TRBJ1-5; TRBD1 matches at 7 bases. After removal of 5 bases from V and 2 bases from J, the junction contained 15 bases not matched to a gene. The CDR3 has 18 amino acids. From germline, CDR1 is WNHNN and CDR2 SYGVQD (reference sequence).

The rearrangement links TRBV5-1 to TRBJ2-1; 16 nucleotides agree with TRBD2. This CDR3 has 18 amino acids. Per germline, CDR1 SGHRS and CDR2 YFSETQ. The V and J ends lost 4 bases and 7 bases, in that order; junction bases with no gene match: 11. CDR3 sequence reads: CASSLGLAGGTTGNEQFF. The CDR3 coding sequence is TGCGCCAGCAGCCTGGGACTAGCGGGAGGGACTACAGGGAATGAGCAGTTCTTC.

Here the CDR3 DNA reads TGTGCCACCAGCCCGGCGGGGGGCTCCTACGAGCAGTACTTC. Translated: CATSPAGGSYEQYF. This chain links TRBV15 with TRBJ2-7; 8 nucleotides agree with TRBD2. J lost 0 bases, V lost 5 bases, and 3 bases had no gene match. The CDR3 has 14 amino acids. Per germline, CDR1 LNHNV and CDR2 YYDKDF (reference sequence).

V usage is TRBV27 and J usage is TRBJ2-7, with 11 bases fitting TRBD2. This CDR3 comprises 14 residues. The trim removed 6 bases at V and 5 bases at J, leaving 6 bases unmatched. CDR1 and CDR2 from the germline V gene are MNHEY and SMNVEV (reference sequence). The CDR3 sequence is CASRILAGVDEQYF. The CDR3 DNA reads as TGTGCCAGCAGGATACTAGCGGGAGTGGACGAGCAGTACTTC.

The chain combines TRBV6-1 with TRBJ1-1; no clear D. Trimming took off 4 bases at V and 6 bases at J, with 21 bases between the two ends. CDR3 size: 16 residues. Germline lookup yields CDR1 MNHNS and CDR2 SASEGT. Here the CDR3 reads CASSGSRRGWWAEAFF. Written as DNA, the CDR3 is TGTGCCAGCAGTGGTTCCAGGCGGGGATGGTGGGCTGAAGCTTTCTTT.

This sequence joins TRBV9 and TRBJ2-1; a possible D gene is TRBD1 (6 bases). Per the germline V gene, CDR1 is SGDLS and CDR2 is YYNGEE. The length of the CDR3 is 14 residues. Between the trimmed V and J ends, which lost 4 bases and 4 bases, there was a span of 12 bases. CDR3 nucleotides: TGTGCCAGCAGCCCGACCGGGACATACAATGAGCAGTTCTTC. Protein sequence: CASSPTGTYNEQFF.

J is TRBJ1-1 and V is TRBV6-1; D is possibly TRBD1 (6 bases). Deletions cut 1 base from V and 7 bases from J, with 13 bases between. The CDR3 totals 14 residues. CDR1 MNHNS and CDR2 SASEGT come from the germline V gene. Written as DNA, the CDR3 is TGTGCCAGCAGTGAAGGACAGGTAACAGATGAAGCTTTCTTT. This codes for CASSEGQVTDEAFF.

V is TRBV7-2 and J is TRBJ1-5, with no clear D. CDR3 length: 17 amino acids. The germline V and J ends were trimmed by 5 bases and 3 bases, with 20 bases remaining between them. CDR1 is SGHTA and CDR2 is FQGNSA in the germline V gene. The CDR3 here is CASSPRFSGVPNQPQHF. The CDR3 DNA reads as TGTGCCAGCAGCCCTCGTTTTAGCGGGGTACCCAATCAGCCCCAGCATTTT.

The V call is TRBV27, the J call TRBJ2-7, with 9 positions matching TRBD1. Unmatched junction bases numbered 7, after V lost 5 bases and J lost 2 bases. Germline V gene lookup returns CDR1 MNHEY and CDR2 SMNVEV (reference sequence). This CDR3 contains 15 residues. The CDR3 nucleotides read TGTGCCAGCAGTCATCGGACAGGGGAGGCCTACGAGCAGTACTTC. Amino acid sequence: CASSHRTGEAYEQYF.

The chain has TRBV9 and TRBJ1-1; a weak D match, TRBD1 (5 bases). Trimming left V 4 bases short and J 5 bases short, with 12 bases between. Germline CDR1 and CDR2: SGDLS and YYNGEE. The CDR3 is 13 residues long. CDR3 in DNA: TGTGCCAGCAGCCCGGGGGTGGTGACTGAAGCTTTCTTT. Protein product: CASSPGVVTEAFF.

Only one count was recorded for this clone. The junction departs from germline at one end; a sequencing error may be responsible. The V call is TRBV6-5, the J call TRBJ1-5; D is possibly TRBD1 (6 bases). Germline lookup yields CDR1 MNHEY and CDR2 SVGAGI. The CDR3 extends over 12 amino acids. CDR3 bases: TGTGCCAGCAGTTTACAGGGTACCGCCCGGATTTTT. This codes for CASSLQGTARIF.

The sample holds one count of this clone. J is TRBJ2-2 and V is TRBV2; 7 bases match TRBD2. This CDR3 is 17 amino acids long. Unmatched junction bases numbered 8, after V lost 3 bases and J lost 1 base. CDR1 and CDR2 from the germline V gene are SNHLY and FYNNEI. The CDR3 nucleotides are TGTGCCAGCAGTGAGTGGGCTAGCGGCCTGAACACCGGGGAGCTGTTTTTT. It encodes CASSEWASGLNTGELFF.

The chain uses TRBV6-5 and TRBJ1-1; D is possibly TRBD1 (5 bases). Germline V lookup: CDR1 MNHEY, CDR2 SVGAGI. The CDR3 consists of 13 residues. V lost 4 bases, J lost 7 bases, and 13 bases lay in between. The CDR3 nucleotides read TGTGCCAGCAGTTGGGCAGGGAGGGATGAAGCTTTCTTT. It yields the protein CASSWAGRDEAFF.

This clone was seen once. This sample also contains other DNA sequences that code for the same CDR3. The chain uses TRBV10-3 and TRBJ2-3, with 7 bases matching TRBD1. The germline CDR1 and CDR2 sequences are ENHRY and SYGVKD. The CDR3 spans 15 residues. The junction had 4 bases not matched to a gene; V was cut back by 4 bases and J by 0 bases. DNA for the CDR3: TGTGCCATCAGTGGCAGGGGGTTTAGCACAGATACGCAGTATTTT. Amino acid sequence: CAISGRGFSTDTQYF.

V gene TRBV30 combines with J gene TRBJ2-5; possible D gene TRBD1, 7 bases. V lost 3 bases and J lost 9, with 20 bases in between. CDR3 length: 14 residues. CDR1 is GTSNPN, CDR2 SVGIG, per germline (reference sequence). The CDR3 loop reads CAWSLDRVGGAQYF. CDR3 in DNA: TGTGCCTGGAGCCTCGACAGGGTTGGAGGGGCCCAGTACTTC.

The rearrangement uses TRBV7-8 and TRBJ2-3; D might be TRBD1 (6 bases). The V and J ends lost 8 bases and 9 bases respectively, with 15 bases between them. The CDR3 consists of 12 residues. Germline CDR1 and CDR2: SGHVS and FQNEAQ. The chain's CDR3 is CASGGSHVTQYF. The DNA for the CDR3 is TGTGCCAGCGGGGGCTCTCACGTGACGCAGTATTTT.

V usage is TRBV5-1 and J usage is TRBJ2-5; the match to TRBD2 covers 8 bases. The germline gives CDR1 SGHRS, CDR2 YFSETQ. The CDR3 loop spans 14 amino acids. The V and J ends lost 6 bases and 5 bases, in that order; junction bases with no gene match: 9. The CDR3 protein is CASTAGVGGETQYF. CDR3 sequence (DNA): TGCGCCAGCACAGCGGGAGTTGGCGGGGAGACCCAGTACTTC.

In its sample, this clone was seen a few times. The chain joins TRBV5-4 to TRBJ1-1; D is undetermined. Germline-derived CDR1 and CDR2 are SGHNT and YYREEE (reference sequence). This CDR3 is built from 13 residues. Trimming cost V 4 bases and J 4 bases, with 11 bases left between them. DNA for the CDR3: TGTGCCAGCAGCCCGTTCGGGGTCACTGAAGCTTTCTTT. It codes for CASSPFGVTEAFF.

This clone was seen only once. J is TRBJ2-3 and V is TRBV10-2, with D perhaps TRBD2 (6 bases). The germline V gene has CDR1 WSHSY and CDR2 SAAADI. The V end lost 7 bases, the J end lost 3 bases, and 17 bases lay between the germline ends. The CDR3 covers 15 residues. The CDR3 DNA sequence: TGCGCCAGCAAGGAGGGGAGCTCATATACAGATACGCAGTATTTT. Protein: CASKEGSSYTDTQYF.

The V call is TRBV6-6, the J call TRBJ1-2; 7 bases fit TRBD1. The germline gives CDR1 MNHNY, CDR2 SVGAGI (reference sequence). The CDR3 loop spans 15 amino acids. The J segment lost 7 bases and the V segment lost 2 bases, leaving 10 bases of the junction unmatched. The CDR3 sequence is CASSYTSTGAGGYTF. As DNA, the CDR3 is TGTGCCAGCAGTTACACCTCAACAGGGGCTGGTGGCTACACCTTC.

A single count supports this clone. This chain links TRBV6-6 with TRBJ1-5; 8 nucleotides align to TRBD1. The ends lost 2 bases at V and 5 bases at J; junction bases unmatched: 2. The CDR3 sequence is 14 residues long. Germline CDR1 is MNHNY and CDR2 is SVGAGI (reference sequence). The CDR3 DNA sequence: TGTGCCAGCAGTTACCGGGACAGGTATCAGCCCCAGCATTTT. Amino acid sequence: CASSYRDRYQPQHF.

J is TRBJ1-5 and V is TRBV19, with D maybe TRBD1 (6 bases). The CDR3 loop spans 16 amino acids. V lost 7 bases to trimming and J lost 1 base, with 17 bases between them. Germline V gives CDR1 LNHDA, CDR2 SQIVND (reference sequence). The CDR3 here is CASTLSPDRSNQPQHF. CDR3 coding DNA: TGTGCCAGTACCCTTTCCCCGGACAGAAGCAATCAGCCCCAGCATTTT. The variable domain in full, completed from reference TRBV19 and TRBJ1-5, reads DGGITQSPKYLFRKEGQNVTLSCEQNLNHDAMYWYRQDPGQGLRLIYYSQIVNDFQKGDIAEGYSVSREKKESFPLTVTSAQKNPTAFYLCASTLSPDRSNQPQHFGDGTRLSIL.